This TCR beta chain is from a study of beta chain features in type 1 diabetes. On the study more broadly: Cell yields, gender and age were comparable in patients and healthy donors. All samples combined gave just under 110 million sorted cells for examination. Study results and limitations: High TCR expression in some cells could lead to their over-representation in cDNA sequencing. Type 1 diabetes patients had TCRB CDR3s that were shorter (moderately but significantly so) in all four CD4+ subsets.

Every bit of the isolated RNA underwent reverse transcription, so sequencing read expressed TCRB transcripts. Naive, central memory and regulatory T cell samples averaged roughly 3.6 million immunoSEQ reads each. Assay: immunoSEQ multiplex PCR; the TCRdb copy retains only in-frame clones and omits some. Of approximately 170,000 clones listed, 7.8% were seen once; the top ten hold about 0.95%. In regard to this clone: Antigen unknown.

The TCR comes from a woman aged 40 to 49 with type 1 diabetes. The sequencing sample was made of central memory CD4+ T cells from blood.

This CDR3 is CATSRVTGGNEKLFF. The CDR3, as DNA: TGTGCCACCAGCAGAGTGACAGGGGGGAATGAAAAACTGTTTTTT. The rearrangement uses TRBV15 and TRBJ1-4; the match to TRBD1 covers 9 bases. CDR1 and CDR2 from the germline V gene are LNHNV and YYDKDF (reference sequence). The V segment lost 1 base and the J segment 5 bases; nucleotides outside the gene matches: 2. The CDR3 spans 15 residues.